There are many counts of the clone carrying this T cell receptor (beta chain). Its matching antigen is unknown. RNA transcripts yielded amplified TCR beta CDR3 regions. The HTBI primer set was used in a first-round RT-PCR of the TCR CDR3. Via MiXCR, TCRdb re-called the multiplex PCR reads, giving one row per CDR3 protein. In the table there are about 150,000 distinct CDR3 sequences, around 20% of which are singletons. Exclusion followed for patients with uncontrolled infection, other autoimmune disease, pregnancy or lactation. The sample belongs to a study of T cells in Graves' hyperthyroidism and ophthalmopathy. Overall study results and limits: Also found in blood were most expanded thyroid clonotypes above 0.001. It was a median about 6 months before onset that the model predicted ophthalmopathy.

The germline V gene encodes CDR1 MNHNS and CDR2 SASEGT. The CDR3 is made up of 15 amino acids. The junction had 7 bases not matched to a gene; V was cut back by 5 bases and J by 4 bases. The source is a woman aged 45-59 years with Graves' hyperthyroidism that later progressed to Graves' ophthalmopathy. The material sequenced was blood. The rearrangement joins TRBV6-1 to TRBJ2-1, with 8 bases matching TRBD2. CDR3 in amino acids: CASSLSGKGYNEQFF. As DNA, the CDR3 is TGTGCCAGCAGTCTTAGCGGGAAGGGGTACAATGAGCAGTTCTTC.